This T cell receptor beta chain emerged from a study of blood T cell repertoires in COVID-19 (dated by TCRdb to about 2020). Context from the whole study: Collaborator samples came from the United States, Italy and Spain and covered acute and convalescent phases of COVID-19. The material from the prospective study consisted of cDNA or gDNA derived from T cells, B-cell-depleted T cells, or PBMCs. A de-identified subject ID, COVID-19 status, age in years and sex were almost always included in the sample metadata. The repertoires were made available in a free public database intended to serve as a resource for research on the immune response to SARS-CoV-2. Where HLA class I and class II types were available, the types were taken from metadata supplied by the sample provider, not from assay-based typing. The samples were drawn from two sources: the first 160 participants of the ongoing ImmuneRACE study, and 1,000 to 1,500 subjects contributed by 6 global collaborators. Deeply sampled blood TCRbeta repertoires from subjects exposed to, actively infected with, or recovered from COVID-19 were included in the dataset.

Paper-wide results and their limitations: The quantity of clinical and demographic metadata differed by source and by participant and was supplied without curation.

Whole blood was collected in K2EDTA tubes by collaborating institutions according to the institutions' own protocols. For TCRbeta analysis, collaborators shipped samples as frozen whole blood, isolated PBMCs, or DNA extracted from either of those sample types. For this chain, trimming is 4 bases at the V end and 7 bases at the J end, and the number of junction bases without a gene match is 11. CDR1 ENHRY and CDR2 SYGVKD are derived from the germline V gene. The CDR3 measures 16 amino acids from cysteine to phenylalanine. The only DNA kept is the CDR3, 48 bases in frame from the first base. The immunoSEQ Assay, a bias-controlled multiplex PCR, was used to amplify TCRbeta CDR3 regions from genomic DNA. The published analysis was carried out like this. Nucleated cell counts per sample were estimated from amplification of reference gene primers within the assay. To quantify the absolute abundance of each unique TCRbeta CDR3 rearrangement, sequence reads were collapsed and filtered. For each sample, productive Simpson clonality was calculated by taking the square root of Simpson's diversity index across productive rearrangements. TCRdb retrieved this table from immuneACCESS and kept in-frame rearrangements only. Not all clones are present; in checked studies, unresolved V genes account for under half, and no reason is known for the remainder. For V, J and clone size, that table is used; D and trimming come from the DNA. The sample yields 400,000 to 550,000 clones; around 89% were counted once. More than 4% of the sample is taken by the ten largest.

This clone was observed once. There is no known antigen for this receptor. Base qualities are not recorded, but no much larger clone differs from it by a single base. The sequence came from a woman aged 25 to 45 with acute or convalescent COVID-19. Source material: peripheral blood. The sequence joins TRBV10-3 to TRBJ1-5, with TRBD1 identical over 9 junction bases. DNA sequence: TGTGCCATCAGTGGGGGGGGACAGGGCGAAGGGCAGCCCCAGCATTTT. This encodes CAISGGGQGEGQPQHF.